The 8 T cell receptor beta chains below were found in one sample sequenced in a study of shared clonotypes between healthy human individuals. The data were produced by immunoSEQ multiplex PCR, yet TCRdb's version contains in-frame clones alone and is incomplete. The repertoire holds 2 million to 2.5 million clones, 95% seen once, with 0.1% to 0.15% in the top ten. The specimen sequenced was naive CD4+ T cells sorted from blood. Specified subset: CD45RA+ positively selected. The receptor set was obtained from a man between 18 and 29 years old in good health.

The gene calls are TRBV27 and TRBJ1-1, with D uncertain. The germline gives CDR1 MNHEY, CDR2 SMNVEV (reference sequence). Between the trimmed V and J ends, which lost 1 base and 5 bases, there was a span of 8 bases. The CDR3 spans 13 residues. For the CDR3, the DNA is TGTGCCAGCAGTTTATGGCAGGAGACTGAAGCTTTCTTT. It yields the protein CASSLWQETEAFF.

The genes are TRBV6-1 and TRBJ2-7, with 8 nucleotides matching TRBD2. This CDR3 has 14 residues. Germline CDR1 is MNHNS and CDR2 is SASEGT. The ends lost 5 bases at V and 2 bases at J; junction bases unmatched: 5. CDR3 residues: CASSTSGLAYEQYF. The CDR3 nucleotides are TGTGCCAGCAGTACCTCGGGACTAGCCTACGAGCAGTACTTC.

This chain uses TRBV19 with TRBJ1-6; unclear D gene. CDR1 LNHDA and CDR2 SQIVND come from the germline V gene (reference sequence). The CDR3 spans 16 residues. Trimming removed 5 bases from V and 0 bases from J, with 11 bases in between. The CDR3 is CASSPEKGSYNSPLHF. Here the CDR3 DNA reads TGTGCCAGTAGTCCAGAGAAGGGCTCCTATAATTCACCCCTCCACTTT.

CDR3 sequence reads: CAISTTGYNSPLHF. Written as DNA, the CDR3 is TGTGCCATCAGTACGACAGGGTATAATTCACCCCTCCACTTT. This chain uses TRBV10-3 with TRBJ1-6, with 7 bases identical to TRBD1. The ends lost 5 bases at V and 4 bases at J; junction bases unmatched: 2. Germline lookup yields CDR1 ENHRY and CDR2 SYGVKD. The CDR3 covers 14 residues.

This chain uses TRBV28 with TRBJ2-7; 8 nucleotides line up with TRBD1. There are 14 residues in the CDR3. Losses at the gene ends were 9 bases for V and 2 bases for J; bases not matched to a gene: 9. Germline V CDR1 and CDR2: MDHEN, SYDVKM. The CDR3 is CASRTGNNAYEQYF. The CDR3, as DNA: TGTGCCAGTCGGACAGGGAATAATGCCTACGAGCAGTACTTC.

The chain is built from TRBV11-1 and TRBJ1-5; 8 nucleotides line up with TRBD1. Germline CDR1 and CDR2: SGHAT and FQDESV (reference sequence). Trimming at V came to 1 base and at J to 3 bases, leaving 2 bases not matched to a gene. The CDR3 is made up of 15 amino acids. This CDR3 reads CASSLGTGINQPQHF. The CDR3 region has the DNA TGTGCCAGCAGCTTAGGGACAGGGATCAATCAGCCCCAGCATTTT.

The chain has TRBV7-3 and TRBJ2-3, with 13 bases fitting TRBD2. The CDR3 sequence is 15 residues long. V shed 5 bases and J 6 bases; nucleotides not matched to a gene: 5. Germline-derived CDR1 and CDR2 are SGHTA and FQGTGA. The CDR3, as DNA: TGTGCCAGCAGCCCCACTAGCGGGGGGGCGGATACGCAGTATTTT. This codes for CASSPTSGGADTQYF. Full variable domain (rest looked up from reference TRBV7-3 and TRBJ2-3): GAGVSQTPSNKVTEKGKYVELRCDPISGHTALYWYRQSLGQGPEFLIYFQGTGAADDSGLPNDRFFAVRPEGSVSTLKIQRTERGDSAVYLCASSPTSGGADTQYFGPGTRLTVL.

The chain has TRBV2 and TRBJ2-3, with D uncertain. Trimming removed 6 bases at V and 0 bases at J, with 10 bases between. Germline V CDR1 and CDR2: SNHLY, FYNNEI. The CDR3 runs 14 residues. The CDR3 reads CASRKTDSTDTQYF. CDR3 in DNA: TGTGCCAGCAGGAAGACGGACAGCACAGATACGCAGTATTTT.